The TCR beta chain under discussion was sequenced for a study of blood T cell repertoires in COVID-19. Study at large: PBMCs, B-cell-depleted T cells, or T cells were the source of the cDNA or gDNA that made up the material.

The protocol was immunoSEQ multiplex PCR, while the TCRdb copy is restricted to in-frame clones and leaves out a portion. This table has about 12,000 clones, around 70% appearing once. In Seattle, patients joined the study during active infection and were tracked longitudinally. Sequenced: peripheral blood. The receptor comes from a man aged 55 to 69 with COVID-19, enrolled during active disease.

CDR3 protein: CASSGQGGTGELFF. The CDR3 DNA reads TGTGCCAGCAGTGGCCAGGGGGGTACCGGGGAGCTGTTTTTT. The chain recombines TRBV2 with TRBJ2-2, with a weak D call TRBD1 (7 bases). The CDR3 runs 14 residues. Germline V gives CDR1 SNHLY, CDR2 FYNNEI. The V end was cut by 4 bases, the J end by 5 bases, with 11 bases between.